Shown below are 9 T cell receptor beta chains from a single sample sequenced in a study of blood T cell repertoires in COVID-19. Produced via immunoSEQ multiplex PCR; TCRdb's table is partial and in-frame only. The data show a few hundred thousand clones, approximately 89% seen once. The material sequenced was PBMCs or T cells enriched from blood (not recorded which). Source of these receptors: a woman aged 40 to 55 who had been exposed to COVID-19.

This chain joins TRBV5-1 and TRBJ1-4, with D uncertain. Germline CDR1 and CDR2: SGHRS and YFSETQ. There are 17 residues in the CDR3. Trimming took off 4 bases at V and 0 bases at J, with 16 bases between the two ends. In DNA form, the CDR3 reads TGCGCCAGCAGCCGTCAGCCTGGGAGGGCAACTAATGAAAAACTGTTTTTT. This sequence encodes CASSRQPGRATNEKLFF.

The gene calls are TRBV6-6 and TRBJ1-2; possibly TRBD1 for D (6 bases). The CDR3 length is 15 residues. Trimming stripped 6 bases from V and 3 bases from J, with 17 bases between. Germline CDR1 and CDR2: MNHNY and SVGAGI (reference sequence). In nucleotides, the CDR3 is TGTGCCAGCAGGTCACAGGGAGGGGACCACTATGGCTACACCTTC. This codes for CASRSQGGDHYGYTF.

The chain joins TRBV11-3 to TRBJ1-6, with 7 bases fitting TRBD1. CDR1 and CDR2 from the germline V gene are SGHNT and YENEEA. The J segment lost 8 bases and the V segment lost 4 bases, leaving 5 bases of the junction unmatched. There are 14 residues in the CDR3. DNA of the CDR3: TGTGCCAGCAGCTCTCGACAGGGCCATTCACCCCTCCACTTT. Protein product: CASSSRQGHSPLHF.

The chain links TRBV7-2 to TRBJ2-7; the match to TRBD2 covers 13 bases. The J segment lost 2 bases and the V segment lost 1 base, leaving 2 bases of the junction unmatched. The length of the CDR3 is 16 residues. The germline V gene encodes CDR1 SGHTA and CDR2 FQGNSA. The CDR3 loop is CASSLELAGGTYEQYF. Here the CDR3 DNA reads TGTGCCAGCAGCTTAGAACTAGCGGGAGGGACCTACGAGCAGTACTTC.

This chain uses TRBV5-1 with TRBJ2-7, with D possibly being TRBD1 (6 bases). The germline CDR1 and CDR2 sequences are SGHRS and YFSETQ. The CDR3 covers 14 residues. V was clipped by 4 bases and J by 5 bases, with 16 bases between them. The CDR3 sequence is CASSTQGTTHEQYF. As DNA, the CDR3 is TGCGCCAGCAGCACGCAGGGGACAACCCACGAGCAGTACTTC.

Only one count was recorded for this clone. This chain joins TRBV6-5 and TRBJ1-1; D is unresolved. V lost 2 bases and J lost 1, with 5 bases in between. CDR3 length: 13 amino acids. Germline values: CDR1 MNHEY, CDR2 SVGAGI. The CDR3 sequence: CASSYPGNTEAFF. In nucleotides, the CDR3 is TGTGCCAGCAGTTACCCAGGGAACACTGAAGCTTTCTTT.

This chain links TRBV7-6 with TRBJ2-3; 9 positions match TRBD2. The germline V gene encodes CDR1 SGHVS and CDR2 FNYEAQ. The CDR3 has 16 residues. V trimming: 0 bases; J trimming: 2 bases; junction bases outside the gene matches: 3. CDR3 DNA: TGTGCCAGCAGCTTAGCGGTAGCGGGGGTCACAGATACGCAGTATTTT. This encodes CASSLAVAGVTDTQYF.

This chain uses TRBV2 with TRBJ1-2; 7 nucleotides line up with TRBD1. This CDR3 region has 13 residues. Trimming removed 4 bases from V and 2 bases from J; junction bases left unmatched: 1. Germline-derived CDR1 and CDR2 are SNHLY and FYNNEI. Written as DNA, the CDR3 is TGTGCCAGCAGTGGACAGGGAAACTATGGCTACACCTTC. Its translation is CASSGQGNYGYTF.

The rearrangement links TRBV29-1 to TRBJ1-5, with 7 bases matching TRBD1. The CDR3 is 15 residues long. Germline values: CDR1 SQVTM, CDR2 ANQGSEA. V lost 5 bases, J lost 2 bases, and 9 bases stayed unmatched. As DNA, the CDR3 is TGCAGCGTTAGGATAGGGGGCATGGGCAATCAGCCCCAGCATTTT. This sequence encodes CSVRIGGMGNQPQHF.